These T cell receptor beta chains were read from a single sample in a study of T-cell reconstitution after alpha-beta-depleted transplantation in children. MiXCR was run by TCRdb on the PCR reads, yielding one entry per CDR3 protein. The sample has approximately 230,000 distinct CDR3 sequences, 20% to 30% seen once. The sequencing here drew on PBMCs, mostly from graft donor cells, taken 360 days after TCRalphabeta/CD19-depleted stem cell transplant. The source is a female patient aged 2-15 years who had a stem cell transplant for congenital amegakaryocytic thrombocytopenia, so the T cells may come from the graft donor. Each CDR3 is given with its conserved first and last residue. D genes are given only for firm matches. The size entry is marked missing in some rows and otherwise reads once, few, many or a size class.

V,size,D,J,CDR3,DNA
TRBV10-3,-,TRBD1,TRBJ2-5,CAISTTGMETQYF,TGTGCCATCAGTACGACAGGGATGGAGACCCAGTACTTC
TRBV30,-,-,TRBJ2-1,CAWSGGNWYNEQFF,TGTGCCTGGAGTGGTGGAAACTGGTACAATGAGCAGTTCTTC
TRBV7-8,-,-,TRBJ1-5,CASSLGGALLGNQPQHF,TGTGCCAGCAGCTTAGGAGGGGCTCTTTTGGGGAATCAGCCCCAGCATTTT
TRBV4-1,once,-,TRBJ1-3,CASSLWGGPGTGNTIYF,TGCGCCAGCAGCCTTTGGGGGGGTCCGGGGACTGGAAACACCATATATTTT
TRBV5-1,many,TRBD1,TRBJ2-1,CASSLETGGYNEQFF,TGCGCCAGCAGCTTGGAGACAGGGGGGTACAATGAGCAGTTCTTC
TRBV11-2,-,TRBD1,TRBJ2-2,CASSAGGRASWTGELFF,TGTGCCAGCAGCGCAGGGGGCAGGGCTAGTTGGACCGGGGAGCTGTTTTTT
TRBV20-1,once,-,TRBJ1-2,CSARVGQWDLYGYTF,TGCAGTGCTAGAGTCGGACAGTGGGACCTTTATGGCTACACCTTC
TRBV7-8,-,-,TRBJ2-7,CASSSLQGIYEQYF,TGTGCCAGCAGCTCGTTACAGGGTATCTACGAGCAGTACTTC
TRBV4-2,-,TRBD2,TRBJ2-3,CASSQVREWGTDTQYF,TGTGCCAGCAGCCAAGTGCGGGAGTGGGGCACAGATACGCAGTATTTT
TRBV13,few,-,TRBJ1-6,CASSLERGGSPLHF,TGTGCCAGCAGCTTAGAGCGGGGGGGTTCACCCCTCCACTTT
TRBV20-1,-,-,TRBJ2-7,CSARDTFYEQYF,TGCAGTGCTAGAGATACCTTCTACGAGCAGTACTTC
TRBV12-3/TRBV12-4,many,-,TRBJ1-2,CASSFRNNYGYTF,TGTGCCAGCAGTTTCCGCAATAACTATGGCTACACCTTC
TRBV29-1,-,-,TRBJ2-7,CSVARGDEQYF,TGCAGCGTTGCGCGGGGAGACGAGCAGTACTTC
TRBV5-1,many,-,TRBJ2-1,CASSQLGGEQFF,TGCGCCAGCAGCCAGCTAGGAGGGGAGCAGTTCTTC
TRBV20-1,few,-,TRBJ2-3,CSAQDTQYF,TGCAGTGCTCAAGATACGCAGTATTTT
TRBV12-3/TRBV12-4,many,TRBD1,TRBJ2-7,CASSLSGGSYEQYF,TGTGCCAGCAGTTTGTCAGGGGGTAGCTACGAGCAGTACTTC
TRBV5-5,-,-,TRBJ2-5,CASSPDLEETQYF,TGTGCCAGCAGTCCGGACCTAGAAGAGACCCAGTACTTC
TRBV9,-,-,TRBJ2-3,CASSADYSTDTQYF,TGTGCCAGCAGCGCAGACTATAGCACAGATACGCAGTATTTT
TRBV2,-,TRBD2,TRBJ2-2,CASSFSGRENTGELFF,TGTGCCAGCAGTTTTAGCGGGAGGGAGAACACCGGGGAGCTGTTTTTT
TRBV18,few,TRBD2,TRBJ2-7,CASSPRSGNYEQYF,TGTGCCAGCTCACCACGGAGCGGGAACTACGAGCAGTACTTC
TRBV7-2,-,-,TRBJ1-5,CASNFAGSNQPQHF,TGTGCCAGCAATTTCGCGGGGAGCAATCAGCCCCAGCATTTT
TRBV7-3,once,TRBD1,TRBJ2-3,CASSPTGTGVPTDTQYF,TGTGCCAGCAGCCCTACCGGGACAGGAGTTCCCACAGATACGCAGTATTTT
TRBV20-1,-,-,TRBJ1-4,CSARRRRANEKLFF,TGCAGTGCTAGAAGGAGGCGGGCTAATGAAAAACTGTTTTTT
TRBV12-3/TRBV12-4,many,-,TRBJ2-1,CASSHGPQGYEQFF,TGTGCCAGCAGTCACGGTCCACAGGGCTATGAGCAGTTCTTC
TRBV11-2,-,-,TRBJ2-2,CASSYDGLITGELFF,TGTGCCAGCAGCTACGACGGACTGATCACCGGGGAGCTGTTTTTT
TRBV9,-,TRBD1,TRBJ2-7,CASSVAWTGGIYEQYF,TGTGCCAGCAGCGTAGCCTGGACAGGGGGCATCTACGAGCAGTACTTC
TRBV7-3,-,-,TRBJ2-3,CASSLPGTTQYF,TGTGCCAGCAGCTTACCCGGGACTACGCAGTATTTT
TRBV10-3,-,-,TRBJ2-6,CAIHSGPGIKAGANVLTF,TGTGCCATACATAGCGGCCCCGGGATCAAAGCCGGGGCCAACGTCCTGACTTTC
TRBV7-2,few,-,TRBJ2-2,CASSLGPQGTGELFF,TGTGCCAGCAGCTTAGGGCCCCAGGGGACCGGGGAGCTGTTTTTT
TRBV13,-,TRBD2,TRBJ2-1,CASSLVGTIYNEQFF,TGTGCCAGCAGCTTAGTTGGGACTATTTACAATGAGCAGTTCTTC
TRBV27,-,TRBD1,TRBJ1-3,CASSIPGTGGRESGNTIYF,TGTGCCAGCAGTATACCCGGGACAGGGGGTAGAGAGTCTGGAAACACCATATATTTT
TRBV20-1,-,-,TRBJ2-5,CSARDQMPSETQYF,TGCAGTGCTAGAGACCAAATGCCCAGTGAGACCCAGTACTTC
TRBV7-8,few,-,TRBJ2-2,CASSFSGVSTGELFF,TGTGCCAGCAGCTTTTCGGGAGTCAGCACCGGGGAGCTGTTTTTT
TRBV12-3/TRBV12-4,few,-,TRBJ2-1,CASSPGPDEQFF,TGTGCCAGCAGTCCTGGACCGGATGAGCAGTTCTTC
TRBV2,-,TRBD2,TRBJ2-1,CATQRASGGRNEQFF,TGTGCCACTCAACGGGCTAGCGGGGGGCGGAATGAGCAGTTCTTC
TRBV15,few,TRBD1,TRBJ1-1,CATSRGRQGEAFF,TGTGCCACCAGCAGGGGAAGACAGGGTGAAGCTTTCTTT
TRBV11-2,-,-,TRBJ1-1,CASSSGLFVNTEAFF,TGTGCCAGCAGCTCGGGTTTATTTGTTAACACTGAAGCTTTCTTT
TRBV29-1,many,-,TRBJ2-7,CSVERGKVQYF,TGCAGCGTTGAACGAGGGAAGGTGCAGTACTTC
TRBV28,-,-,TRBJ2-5,CASSLPGAFSETQYF,TGTGCCAGCAGTTTACCGGGGGCTTTCTCAGAGACCCAGTACTTC
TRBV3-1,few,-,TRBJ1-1,CASSQGRGYTEAFF,TGTGCCAGCAGCCAAGGGAGGGGGTACACTGAAGCTTTCTTT
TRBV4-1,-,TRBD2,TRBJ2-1,CASSQDTSSGYQHEQFF,TGCGCCAGCAGCCAAGATACTTCTAGCGGATATCAACATGAGCAGTTCTTC
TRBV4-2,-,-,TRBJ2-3,CASSPTPGLAAGLSDTQYF,TGTGCCAGCAGCCCAACCCCCGGGCTTGCAGCGGGTTTGTCAGATACGCAGTATTTT
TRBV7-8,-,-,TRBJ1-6,CASSLSPYTASNSPLHF,TGTGCCAGCAGCTTATCTCCGTATACAGCCTCAAATTCACCCCTCCACTTT
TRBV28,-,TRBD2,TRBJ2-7,CASSLSFLAGVPNEQYF,TGTGCCAGCAGTTTATCTTTCCTAGCGGGGGTTCCCAACGAGCAGTACTTC
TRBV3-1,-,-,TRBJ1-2,CASSQQSNYGYTF,TGTGCCAGCAGCCAACAGAGTAACTATGGCTACACCTTC
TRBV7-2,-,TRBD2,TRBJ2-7,CASSLVELAGAPYEQYF,TGTGCCAGCAGCTTAGTTGAACTAGCGGGGGCCCCGTACGAGCAGTACTTC
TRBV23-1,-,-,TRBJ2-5,CASSQSLGPQETQYF,TGCGCCAGCAGTCAATCGTTGGGACCTCAAGAGACCCAGTACTTC
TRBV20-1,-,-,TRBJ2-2,CSARDLRGGSGELFF,TGCAGTGCTAGAGATCTAAGAGGCGGTTCCGGGGAGCTGTTTTTT
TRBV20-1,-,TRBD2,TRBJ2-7,CSVTPGLALHEQYF,TGCAGTGTCACACCGGGACTAGCTCTCCACGAGCAGTACTTC
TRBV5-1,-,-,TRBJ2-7,CASSLGTQSSYEQYF,TGCGCCAGCAGCTTGGGGACCCAAAGCTCCTACGAGCAGTACTTC
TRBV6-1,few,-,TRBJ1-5,CASARGKDQPQHF,TGTGCCAGCGCCCGGGGGAAGGATCAGCCCCAGCATTTT
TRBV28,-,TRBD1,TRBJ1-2,CASYPGQDGNGYTF,TGTGCCAGCTACCCGGGACAGGACGGAAATGGCTACACCTTC
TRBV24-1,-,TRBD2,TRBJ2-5,CATSARASGIGETQYF,TGTGCCACCAGTGCCCGGGCTAGCGGGATCGGAGAGACCCAGTACTTC